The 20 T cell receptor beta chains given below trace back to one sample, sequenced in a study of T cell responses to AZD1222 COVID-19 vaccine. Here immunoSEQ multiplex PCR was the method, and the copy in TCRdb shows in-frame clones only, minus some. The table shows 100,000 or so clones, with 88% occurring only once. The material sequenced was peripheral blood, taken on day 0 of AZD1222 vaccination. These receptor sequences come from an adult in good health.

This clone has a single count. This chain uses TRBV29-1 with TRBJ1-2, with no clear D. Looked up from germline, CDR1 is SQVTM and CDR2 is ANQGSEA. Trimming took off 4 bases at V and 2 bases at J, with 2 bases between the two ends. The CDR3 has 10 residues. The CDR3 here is CSVGNYGYTF. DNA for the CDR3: TGCAGCGTTGGGAACTATGGCTACACCTTC.

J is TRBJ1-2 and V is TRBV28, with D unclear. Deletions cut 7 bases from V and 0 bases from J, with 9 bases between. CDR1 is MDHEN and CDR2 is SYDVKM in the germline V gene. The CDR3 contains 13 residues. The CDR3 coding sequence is TGTGCCAGCAACACGGGAACTAACTATGGCTACACCTTC. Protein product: CASNTGTNYGYTF.

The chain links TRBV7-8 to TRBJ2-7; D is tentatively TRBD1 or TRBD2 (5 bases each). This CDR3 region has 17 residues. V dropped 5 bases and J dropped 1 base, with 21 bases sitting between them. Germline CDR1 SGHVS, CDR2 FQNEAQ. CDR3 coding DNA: TGTGCCAGCAGCCCGGGGACCTGGATGTCGGTTTCCTACGAGCAGTACTTC. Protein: CASSPGTWMSVSYEQYF.

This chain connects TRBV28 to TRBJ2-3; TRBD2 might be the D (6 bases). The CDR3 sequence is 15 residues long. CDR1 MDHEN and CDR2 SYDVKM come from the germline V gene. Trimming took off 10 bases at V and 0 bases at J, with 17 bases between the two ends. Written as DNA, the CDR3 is TGTGCCACTCGCCCGGGGAGCGGGAGCACAGATACGCAGTATTTT. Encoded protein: CATRPGSGSTDTQYF.

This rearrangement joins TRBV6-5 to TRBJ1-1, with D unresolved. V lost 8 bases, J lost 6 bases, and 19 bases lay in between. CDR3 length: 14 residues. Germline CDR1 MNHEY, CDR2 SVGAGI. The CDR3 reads CASQSKSRPPEAFF. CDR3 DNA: TGTGCCAGCCAATCGAAATCGAGGCCCCCTGAAGCTTTCTTT.

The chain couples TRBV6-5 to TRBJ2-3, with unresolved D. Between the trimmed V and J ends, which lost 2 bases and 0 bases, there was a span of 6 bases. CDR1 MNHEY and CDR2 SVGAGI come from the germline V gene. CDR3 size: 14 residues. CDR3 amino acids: CASSYGGSTDTQYF. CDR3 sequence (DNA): TGTGCCAGCAGTTACGGTGGCAGCACAGATACGCAGTATTTT.

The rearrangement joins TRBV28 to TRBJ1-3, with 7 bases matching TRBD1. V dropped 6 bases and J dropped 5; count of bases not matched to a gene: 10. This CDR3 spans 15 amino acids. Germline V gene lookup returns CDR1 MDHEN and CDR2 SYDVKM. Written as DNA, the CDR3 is TGTGCCAGCAGCCTCACCGGGACAGCCAGAAACACCATATATTTT. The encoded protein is CASSLTGTARNTIYF. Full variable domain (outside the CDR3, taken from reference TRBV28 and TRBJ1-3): DVKVTQSSRYLVKRTGEKVFLECVQDMDHENMFWYRQDPGLGLRLIYFSYDVKMKEKGDIPEGYSVSREKKERFSLILESASTNQTSMYLCASSLTGTARNTIYFGEGSWLTVV.

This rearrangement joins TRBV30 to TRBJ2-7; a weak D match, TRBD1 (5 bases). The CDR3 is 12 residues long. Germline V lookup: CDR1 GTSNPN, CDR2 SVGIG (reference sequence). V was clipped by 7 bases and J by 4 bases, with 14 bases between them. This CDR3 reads CAFEQGGYEQYF. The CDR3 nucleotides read TGTGCCTTCGAGCAGGGTGGATACGAGCAGTACTTC.

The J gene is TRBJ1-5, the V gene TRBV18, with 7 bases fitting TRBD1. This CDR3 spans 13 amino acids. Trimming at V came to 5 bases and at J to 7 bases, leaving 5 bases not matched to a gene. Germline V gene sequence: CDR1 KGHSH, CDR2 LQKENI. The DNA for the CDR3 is TGTGCCAGCTCAGGCACAGGGGCACAGCCCCAGCATTTT. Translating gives CASSGTGAQPQHF.

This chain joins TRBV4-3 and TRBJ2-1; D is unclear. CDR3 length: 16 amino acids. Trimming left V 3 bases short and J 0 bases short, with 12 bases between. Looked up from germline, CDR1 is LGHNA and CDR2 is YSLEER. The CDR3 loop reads CASSQVALSSYNEQFF. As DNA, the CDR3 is TGCGCCAGCAGCCAGGTAGCTTTAAGCTCCTACAATGAGCAGTTCTTC.

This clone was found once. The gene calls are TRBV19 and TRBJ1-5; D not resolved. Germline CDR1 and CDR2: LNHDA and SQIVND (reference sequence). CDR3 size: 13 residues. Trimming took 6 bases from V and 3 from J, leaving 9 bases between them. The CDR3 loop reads CASSFSLNQPQHF. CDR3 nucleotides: TGTGCCAGTAGCTTCAGTCTCAATCAGCCCCAGCATTTT.

The CDR3 DNA is TGTGCCTGGAGTCCCACGACAGGGGGCCTCAATCAGCCCCAGCATTTT. Translation: CAWSPTTGGLNQPQHF. The chain employs TRBV30 and TRBJ1-5, with 10 bases identical to TRBD1. J gave up 3 bases and V 2 bases, and 7 bases lay outside the gene matches. Germline V lookup: CDR1 GTSNPN, CDR2 SVGIG (reference sequence). The length of the CDR3 is 16 residues.

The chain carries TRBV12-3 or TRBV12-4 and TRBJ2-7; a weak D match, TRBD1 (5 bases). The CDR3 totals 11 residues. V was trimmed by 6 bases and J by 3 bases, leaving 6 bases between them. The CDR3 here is CASSDSYEQYF. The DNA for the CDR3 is TGTGCCAGCAGCGACAGCTACGAGCAGTACTTC.

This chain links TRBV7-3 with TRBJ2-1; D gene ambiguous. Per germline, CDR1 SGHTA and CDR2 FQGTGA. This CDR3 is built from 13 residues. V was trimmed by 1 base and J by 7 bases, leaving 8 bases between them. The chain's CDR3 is CASSLKGRNEQFF. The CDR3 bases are TGTGCCAGCAGCTTAAAGGGCAGGAATGAGCAGTTCTTC.

Here the CDR3 reads CASSQDRSGANVLTF. The CDR3 DNA follows: TGCGCCAGCAGCCAAGACCGCTCTGGGGCCAACGTCCTGACTTTC. The rearrangement joins TRBV4-3 to TRBJ2-6; D not certain. V was trimmed by 0 bases and J by 0 bases, leaving 3 bases between them. This CDR3 has 15 residues. Germline V gene sequence: CDR1 LGHNA, CDR2 YSLEER.

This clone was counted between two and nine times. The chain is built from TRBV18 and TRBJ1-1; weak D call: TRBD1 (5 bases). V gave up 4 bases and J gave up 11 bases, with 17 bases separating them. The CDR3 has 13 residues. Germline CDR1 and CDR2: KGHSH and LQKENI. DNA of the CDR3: TGTGCCAGCTCACAGACAGCGGGTGATTCGGCTTTCTTT. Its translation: CASSQTAGDSAFF.

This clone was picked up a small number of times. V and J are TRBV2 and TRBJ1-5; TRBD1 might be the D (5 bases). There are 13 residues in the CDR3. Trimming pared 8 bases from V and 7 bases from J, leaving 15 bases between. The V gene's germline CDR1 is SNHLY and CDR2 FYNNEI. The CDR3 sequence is CASRLEGLQPQHF. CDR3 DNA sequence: TGTGCCAGCCGCCTGGAGGGGCTACAGCCCCAGCATTTT.

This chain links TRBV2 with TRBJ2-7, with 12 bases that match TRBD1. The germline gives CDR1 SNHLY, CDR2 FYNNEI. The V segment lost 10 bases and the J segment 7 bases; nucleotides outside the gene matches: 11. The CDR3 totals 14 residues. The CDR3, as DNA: TGTGCCATGCTTTCGGGACAGGGGGCCCGAGAGCAGTACTTC. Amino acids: CAMLSGQGAREQYF.

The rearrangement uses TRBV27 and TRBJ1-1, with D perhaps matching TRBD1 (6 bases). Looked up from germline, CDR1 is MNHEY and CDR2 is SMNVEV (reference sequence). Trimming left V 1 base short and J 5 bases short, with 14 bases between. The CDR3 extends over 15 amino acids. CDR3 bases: TGTGCCAGCAGTTTATTCCAGGGGTCCCCGACTGAAGCTTTCTTT. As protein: CASSLFQGSPTEAFF.

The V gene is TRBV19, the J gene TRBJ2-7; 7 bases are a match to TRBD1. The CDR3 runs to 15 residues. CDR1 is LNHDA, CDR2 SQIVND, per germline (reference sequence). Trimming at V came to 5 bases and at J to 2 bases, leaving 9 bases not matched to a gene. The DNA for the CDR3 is TGTGCCAGTAGTCTGAGAGGGACAGCCGCCTACGAGCAGTACTTC. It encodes CASSLRGTAAYEQYF. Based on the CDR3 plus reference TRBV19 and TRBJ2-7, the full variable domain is DGGITQSPKYLFRKEGQNVTLSCEQNLNHDAMYWYRQDPGQGLRLIYYSQIVNDFQKGDIAEGYSVSREKKESFPLTVTSAQKNPTAFYLCASSLRGTAAYEQYFGPGTRLTVT.